This TCR beta chain originates from a study of control samples from healthy donors and cancer patients. Data came from immunoSEQ multiplex PCR; TCRdb stores just in-frame clones and leaves some out. The sample lists approximately 100,000 clones, roughly 92% occurring once. The source of this sequence is a human donor in good health. The donor label of this sample is uncertain. The sequencing sample was made of blood.

The CDR3 bases are TGTGCCAGCTCACCGGGCGGGATACGCAGGTCCATGAACACTGAAGCTTTCTTT. Protein: CASSPGGIRRSMNTEAFF. The V call is TRBV18, the J call TRBJ1-1; no clear D gene. This CDR3 spans 18 amino acids. Trimming stripped 3 bases from V and 0 bases from J, with 20 bases between. Germline V gene lookup returns CDR1 KGHSH and CDR2 LQKENI. The full variable domain, with the rest looked up from reference TRBV18 and TRBJ1-1, is NAGVMQNPRHLVRRRGQEARLRCSPMKGHSHVYWYRQLPEEGLKFMVYLQKENIIDESGMPKERFSAEFPKEGPSILRIQQVVRGDSAAYFCASSPGGIRRSMNTEAFFGQGTRLTVV.